These 14 T cell receptor beta chains were sequenced from one sample in a study of siplizumab effects on memory and regulatory T cells. Generated by immunoSEQ multiplex PCR, the TCRdb table keeps only in-frame clones and is missing some. The table shows approximately 100,000 clones, with under 95% occurring only once. Sequencing used Tregs sorted from blood. The receptors here all came from a human donor in good health.

The chain couples TRBV7-8 to TRBJ1-3; D ambiguous. The CDR3 sequence is 16 residues long. Germline lookup yields CDR1 SGHVS and CDR2 FQNEAQ. V gave up 1 base and J gave up 0 bases, with 10 bases separating them. CDR3 region: CASSLGPALSGNTIYF. As DNA, the CDR3 is TGTGCCAGCAGCTTAGGTCCAGCTCTCTCTGGAAACACCATATATTTT.

The CDR3 sequence is CASSQRTGTISYNEQFF. CDR3 nucleotides: TGCGCCAGCAGCCAGAGGACAGGGACGATTTCCTACAATGAGCAGTTCTTC. The gene calls are TRBV4-1 and TRBJ2-1; 8 bases match TRBD1. The CDR3 is made up of 17 amino acids. Trimming at V came to 3 bases and at J to 1 base, leaving 8 bases not matched to a gene. The germline V gene has CDR1 MGHRA and CDR2 YSYEKL.

This clone was detected once. For the CDR3, the DNA is TGCGCCAGCAGCGTGACAGGATCCTACGAGCAGTACTTC. It translates to CASSVTGSYEQYF. This chain links TRBV5-1 with TRBJ2-7, with D possibly matching TRBD1 (6 bases). Germline assignment: CDR1 SGHRS and CDR2 YFSETQ. This CDR3 is built from 13 residues. V was cut by 4 bases and J by 1 base, with 9 bases left in between.

This clone was seen only once. This chain uses TRBV7-9 with TRBJ2-7; D call uncertain. Trimming cost V 6 bases and J 1 base, with 10 bases left between them. The CDR3 is made up of 13 amino acids. Germline CDR1 reads SEHNR; CDR2 reads FQNEAQ (reference sequence). DNA for the CDR3: TGTGCCAGCAGTTATGCCAGTTCCTACGAGCAGTACTTC. It specifies CASSYASSYEQYF.

The gene calls are TRBV2 and TRBJ2-1; D is undetermined. CDR1 is SNHLY and CDR2 is FYNNEI in the germline V gene. CDR3 length: 13 residues. V shed 0 bases and J shed 11 bases, with 11 bases lying between them. The CDR3 DNA is TGTGCCAGCAGTGAAGCGCACACCACCAAGCAGTTCTTC. It encodes CASSEAHTTKQFF.

This clone was picked up one time. This sample includes further DNA sequences coding for the same CDR3. The gene calls are TRBV5-1 and TRBJ2-3, with 11 nucleotides matching TRBD1. The junction had 2 bases not matched to a gene; V was cut back by 4 bases and J by 1 base. The CDR3 totals 15 residues. The germline V gene has CDR1 SGHRS and CDR2 YFSETQ. For the CDR3, the DNA is TGCGCCAGCAGCACGGGACAGGGGGGCACAGATACGCAGTATTTT. This translates into CASSTGQGGTDTQYF.

V is TRBV20-1 and J is TRBJ1-2, with 8 nucleotides matching TRBD1. The CDR3 has 11 residues. With V trimmed by 6 bases and J by 8 bases, 5 bases remained unmatched. CDR1 DFQATT and CDR2 SNEGSKA come from the germline V gene (reference sequence). The CDR3 is CSAWTGRGYTF. The CDR3 DNA follows: TGCAGTGCCTGGACAGGGCGAGGCTACACCTTC.

This clone has a single count. It is unclear where the CDR3 begins or ends on the DNA, so no DNA is shown, and the CDR3 is as TCRdb lists it. V is TRBV19 and J is TRBJ2-6; the DNA was not used to check the table's D call, TRBD1. The CDR3 is 17 residues long, counting both termini. Germline CDR1 LNHDA, CDR2 SQIVND (reference sequence). Here the CDR3 reads CASTSGQTYSGANVLTF.

This rearrangement joins TRBV10-1 to TRBJ2-1; D is ambiguous. The CDR3 contains 16 residues. V lost 0 bases and J 3 bases, leaving 12 bases between the germline ends. Germline CDR1 WNHNN, CDR2 SYGVQD (reference sequence). As DNA, the CDR3 is TGCGCCAGCAGTGAGTCGTCCGGAGCCCGCTACAATGAGCAGTTCTTC. Amino acid sequence: CASSESSGARYNEQFF.

V and J are TRBV11-2 and TRBJ2-2; 7 nucleotides align to TRBD2. The CDR3 totals 14 residues. From germline, CDR1 is SGHAT and CDR2 FQNNGV. The V gene end was trimmed by 10 bases and the J gene end by 5 bases; junction bases not matched to a gene: 10. Here the CDR3 DNA reads TGTGCCATTAAGAATAGCGGGCTAACCGGGGAGCTGTTTTTT. Protein product: CAIKNSGLTGELFF. Supplemented by reference TRBV11-2 and TRBJ2-2, the full variable domain reads EAGVAQSPRYKIIEKRQSVAFWCNPISGHATLYWYQQILGQGPKLLIQFQNNGVVDDSQLPKDRFSAERLKGVDSTLKIQPAKLEDSAVYLCAIKNSGLTGELFFGEGSRLTVL.

For this clone: Other DNA sequences of this sample code for an identical CDR3. This sequence joins TRBV18 and TRBJ2-3; D is possibly TRBD1 or TRBD2 (5 bases each). CDR3 size: 13 residues. Germline V lookup: CDR1 KGHSH, CDR2 LQKENI. Trimming stripped 3 bases from V and 1 base from J, with 5 bases between. In DNA form, the CDR3 reads TGTGCCAGCTCACCGGGGGGCACAGATACGCAGTATTTT. Protein product: CASSPGGTDTQYF.

V and J are TRBV6-5 and TRBJ1-1; a weak D match, TRBD1 (6 bases). The V gene's germline CDR1 is MNHEY and CDR2 SVGAGI. The length of the CDR3 is 15 residues. V was pared by 0 bases and J by 7 bases, with 15 bases between. CDR3 region: CASSYSGRGGGEAFF. The CDR3, as DNA: TGTGCCAGCAGTTACTCCGGCAGGGGAGGAGGTGAAGCTTTCTTT.

V gene TRBV2 combines with J gene TRBJ2-4; possibly TRBD1 for D (8 bases). The V and J ends lost 6 bases and 1 base respectively, with 10 bases between them. CDR3 length equals 14 residues. Germline loops: CDR1 SNHLY, CDR2 FYNNEI. CDR3: CASRQGGAKNIQYF. DNA for the CDR3: TGTGCCAGCAGACAGGGGGGGGCCAAAAACATTCAGTACTTC.

The chain couples TRBV5-6 to TRBJ1-1, with D possibly matching TRBD1 (6 bases). This CDR3 has 15 residues. V was shortened by 2 bases and J by 1 base, with 12 bases between the two germline ends. Germline lookup yields CDR1 SGHDT and CDR2 YYEEEE. The CDR3 region has the DNA TGTGCCAGCAGCTTACGGGACAACTCGAACACTGAAGCTTTCTTT. Translating it yields CASSLRDNSNTEAFF.